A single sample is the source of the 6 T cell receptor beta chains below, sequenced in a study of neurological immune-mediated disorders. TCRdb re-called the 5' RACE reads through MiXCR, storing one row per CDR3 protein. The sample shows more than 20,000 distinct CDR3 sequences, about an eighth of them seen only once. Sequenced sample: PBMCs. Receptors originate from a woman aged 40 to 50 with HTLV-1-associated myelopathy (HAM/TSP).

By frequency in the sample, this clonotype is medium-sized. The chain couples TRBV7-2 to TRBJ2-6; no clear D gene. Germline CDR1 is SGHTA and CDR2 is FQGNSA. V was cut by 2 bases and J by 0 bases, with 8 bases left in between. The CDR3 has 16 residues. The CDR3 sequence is CASSLHGSSGANVLTF. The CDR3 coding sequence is TGTGCCAGCAGCTTACATGGGTCCTCTGGGGCCAACGTCCTGACTTTC. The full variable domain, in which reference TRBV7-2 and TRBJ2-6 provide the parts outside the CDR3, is GAGVSQSPSNKVTEKGKDVELRCDPISGHTALYWYRQSLGQGLEFLIYFQGNSAPDKSGLPSDRFSAERTGGSVSTLTIQRTQQEDSAVYLCASSLHGSSGANVLTFGAGSRLTVL.

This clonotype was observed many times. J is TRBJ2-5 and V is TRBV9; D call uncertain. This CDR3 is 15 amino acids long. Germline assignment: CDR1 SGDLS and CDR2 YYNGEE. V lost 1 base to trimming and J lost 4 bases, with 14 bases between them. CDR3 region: CASSVIGTRGETQYF. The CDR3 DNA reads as TGTGCCAGCAGCGTAATTGGTACCAGAGGAGAGACCCAGTACTTC.

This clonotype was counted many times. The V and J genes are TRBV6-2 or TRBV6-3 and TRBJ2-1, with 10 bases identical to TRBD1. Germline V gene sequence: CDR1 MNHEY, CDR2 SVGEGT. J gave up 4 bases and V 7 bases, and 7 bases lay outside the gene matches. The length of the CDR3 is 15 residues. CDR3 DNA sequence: TGTGCCAGCATCACCCGACAGGGGGCTTACAATGAGCAGTTCTTC. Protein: CASITRQGAYNEQFF.

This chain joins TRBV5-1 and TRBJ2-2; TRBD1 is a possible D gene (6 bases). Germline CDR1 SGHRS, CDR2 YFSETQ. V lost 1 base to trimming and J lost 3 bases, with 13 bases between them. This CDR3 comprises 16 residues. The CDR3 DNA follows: TGCGCCAGCAGCTTGCTATGGGGGCCGGACACCGGGGAGCTGTTTTTT. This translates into CASSLLWGPDTGELFF.

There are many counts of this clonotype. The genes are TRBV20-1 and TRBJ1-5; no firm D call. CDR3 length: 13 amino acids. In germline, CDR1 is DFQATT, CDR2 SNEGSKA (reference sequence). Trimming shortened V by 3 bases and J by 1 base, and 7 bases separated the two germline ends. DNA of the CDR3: TGCAGTGCTAGCACGGAAAGCAATCAGCCCCAGCATTTT. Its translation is CSASTESNQPQHF.

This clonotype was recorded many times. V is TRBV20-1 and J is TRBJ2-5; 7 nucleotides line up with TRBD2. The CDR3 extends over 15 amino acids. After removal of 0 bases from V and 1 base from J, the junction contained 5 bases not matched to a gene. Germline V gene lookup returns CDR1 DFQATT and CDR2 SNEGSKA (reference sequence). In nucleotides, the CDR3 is TGCAGTGCTAGAGATAATCTAGCGGTCCAAGAGACCCAGTACTTC. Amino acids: CSARDNLAVQETQYF.